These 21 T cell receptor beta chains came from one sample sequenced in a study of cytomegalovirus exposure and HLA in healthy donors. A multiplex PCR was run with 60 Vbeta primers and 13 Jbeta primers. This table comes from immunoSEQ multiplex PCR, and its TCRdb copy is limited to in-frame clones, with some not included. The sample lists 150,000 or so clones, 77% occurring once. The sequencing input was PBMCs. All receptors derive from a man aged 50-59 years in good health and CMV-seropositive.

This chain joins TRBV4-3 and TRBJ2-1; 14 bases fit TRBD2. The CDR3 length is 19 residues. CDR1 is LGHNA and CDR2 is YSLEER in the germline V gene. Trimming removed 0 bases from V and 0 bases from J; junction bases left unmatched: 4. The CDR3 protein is CASSQEWTSGGHSYNEQFF. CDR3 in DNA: TGCGCCAGCAGCCAAGAGTGGACTAGCGGGGGGCACTCCTACAATGAGCAGTTCTTC.

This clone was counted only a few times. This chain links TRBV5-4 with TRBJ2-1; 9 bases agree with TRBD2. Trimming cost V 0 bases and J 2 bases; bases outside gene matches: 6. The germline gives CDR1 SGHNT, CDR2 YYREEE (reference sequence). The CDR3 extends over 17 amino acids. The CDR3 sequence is CASSLVGGGATYNEQFF. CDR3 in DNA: TGTGCCAGCAGCTTGGTAGGCGGGGGGGCGACCTACAATGAGCAGTTCTTC.

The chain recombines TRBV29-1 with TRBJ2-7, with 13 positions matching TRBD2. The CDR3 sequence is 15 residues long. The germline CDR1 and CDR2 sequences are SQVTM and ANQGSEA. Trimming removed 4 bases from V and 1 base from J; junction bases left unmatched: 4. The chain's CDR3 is CSVGGTSGTSYEQYF. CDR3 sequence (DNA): TGCAGCGTTGGGGGGACTAGCGGGACTTCCTACGAGCAGTACTTC.

CDR3 amino acids: CATSRGGQIYTEAFF. CDR3 DNA sequence: TGTGCCACCAGCAGAGGGGGACAGATTTACACTGAAGCTTTCTTT. V usage is TRBV15 and J usage is TRBJ1-1; 7 bases match TRBD1. Per germline, CDR1 LNHNV and CDR2 YYDKDF (reference sequence). The ends lost 1 base at V and 3 bases at J; junction bases unmatched: 5. The CDR3 extends over 15 amino acids.

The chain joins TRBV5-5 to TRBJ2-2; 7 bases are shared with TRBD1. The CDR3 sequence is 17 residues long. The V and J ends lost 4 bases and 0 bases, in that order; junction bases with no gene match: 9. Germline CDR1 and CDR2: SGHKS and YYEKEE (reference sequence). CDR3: CASSNLRDSANTGELFF. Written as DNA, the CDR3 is TGTGCCAGCAGCAACCTACGGGACAGCGCGAACACCGGGGAGCTGTTTTTT.

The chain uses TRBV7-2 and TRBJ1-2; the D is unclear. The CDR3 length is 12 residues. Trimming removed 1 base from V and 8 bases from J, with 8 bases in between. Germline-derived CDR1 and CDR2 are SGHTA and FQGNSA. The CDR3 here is CASSLGTRGYTF. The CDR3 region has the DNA TGTGCCAGCAGCTTAGGCACCAGGGGCTACACCTTC.

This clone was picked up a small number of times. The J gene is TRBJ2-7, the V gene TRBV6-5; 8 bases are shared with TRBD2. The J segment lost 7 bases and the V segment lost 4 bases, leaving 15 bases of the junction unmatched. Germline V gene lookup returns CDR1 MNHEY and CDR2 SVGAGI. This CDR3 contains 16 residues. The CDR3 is CASSFKNGSPGGEQYF. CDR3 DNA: TGTGCCAGCAGTTTCAAAAACGGGTCTCCGGGGGGGGAGCAGTACTTC.

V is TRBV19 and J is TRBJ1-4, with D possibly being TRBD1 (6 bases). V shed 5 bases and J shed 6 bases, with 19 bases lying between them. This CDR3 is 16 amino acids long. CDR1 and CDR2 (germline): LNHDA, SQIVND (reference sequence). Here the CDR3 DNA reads TGTGCCAGTAGTGGCCGGACAGCCTTCGAGTATGAAAAACTGTTTTTT. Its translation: CASSGRTAFEYEKLFF.

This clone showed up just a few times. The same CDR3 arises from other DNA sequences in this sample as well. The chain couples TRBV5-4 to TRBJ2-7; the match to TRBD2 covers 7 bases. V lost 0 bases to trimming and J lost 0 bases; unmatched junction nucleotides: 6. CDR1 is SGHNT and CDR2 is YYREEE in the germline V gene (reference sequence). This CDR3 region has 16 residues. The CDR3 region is CASSLGGGGSSYEQYF. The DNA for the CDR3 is TGTGCCAGCAGCTTGGGGGGGGGAGGGAGCTCCTACGAGCAGTACTTC. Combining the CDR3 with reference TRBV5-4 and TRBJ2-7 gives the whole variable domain ETGVTQSPTHLIKTRGQQVTLRCSSQSGHNTVSWYQQALGQGPQFIFQYYREEENGRGNFPPRFSGLQFPNYSSELNVNALELDDSALYLCASSLGGGGSSYEQYFGPGTRLTVT.

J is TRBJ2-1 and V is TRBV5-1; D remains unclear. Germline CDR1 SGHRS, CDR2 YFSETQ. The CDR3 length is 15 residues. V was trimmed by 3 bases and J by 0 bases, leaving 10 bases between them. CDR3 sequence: CASSSSWSSYNEQFF. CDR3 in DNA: TGCGCCAGCAGCTCCTCATGGAGCTCCTACAATGAGCAGTTCTTC.

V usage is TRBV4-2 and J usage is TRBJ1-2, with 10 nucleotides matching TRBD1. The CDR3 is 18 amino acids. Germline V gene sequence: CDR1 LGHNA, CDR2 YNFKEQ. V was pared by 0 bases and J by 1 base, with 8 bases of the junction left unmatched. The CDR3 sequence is CASSQDWTGGSYNYGYTF. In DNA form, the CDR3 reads TGTGCCAGCAGCCAAGATTGGACAGGGGGTTCTTATAACTATGGCTACACCTTC.

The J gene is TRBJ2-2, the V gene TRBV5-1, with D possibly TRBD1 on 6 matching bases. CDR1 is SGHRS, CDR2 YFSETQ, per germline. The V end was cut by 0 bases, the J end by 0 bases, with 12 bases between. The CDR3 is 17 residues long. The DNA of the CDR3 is TGCGCCAGCAGCTTGGGGCCGGGGACATCGAACACCGGGGAGCTGTTTTTT. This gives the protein CASSLGPGTSNTGELFF.

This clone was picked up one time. CDR3 amino acids: CASRVSDTEAFF. The CDR3 DNA is TGCGCCAGCAGGGTATCAGACACTGAAGCTTTCTTT. J is TRBJ1-1 and V is TRBV5-1; no firm D call. V lost 5 bases, J lost 3 bases, and 8 bases lay in between. CDR1 and CDR2 from the germline V gene are SGHRS and YFSETQ. The CDR3 consists of 12 residues.

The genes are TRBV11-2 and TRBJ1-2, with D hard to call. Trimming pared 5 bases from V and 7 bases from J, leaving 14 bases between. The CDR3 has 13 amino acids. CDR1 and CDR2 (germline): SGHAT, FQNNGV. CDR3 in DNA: TGTGCCAGCAGCAGTGAGGAAGGCCCTGGCTACACCTTC. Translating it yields CASSSEEGPGYTF.

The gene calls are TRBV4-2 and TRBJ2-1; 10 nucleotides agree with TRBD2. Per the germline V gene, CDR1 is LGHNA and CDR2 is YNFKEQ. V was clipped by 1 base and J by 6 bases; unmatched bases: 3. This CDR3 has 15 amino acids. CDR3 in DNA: TGTGCCAGCAGCCAAGGACTAGCGGGCGGCAATGAGCAGTTCTTC. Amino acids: CASSQGLAGGNEQFF.

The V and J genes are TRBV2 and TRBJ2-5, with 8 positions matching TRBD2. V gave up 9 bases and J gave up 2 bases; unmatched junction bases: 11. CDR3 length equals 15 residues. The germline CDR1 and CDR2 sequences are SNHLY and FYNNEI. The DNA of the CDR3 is TGTGCCAGGAATTCGGGACTAGGGGTACAAGAGACCCAGTACTTC. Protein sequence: CARNSGLGVQETQYF.

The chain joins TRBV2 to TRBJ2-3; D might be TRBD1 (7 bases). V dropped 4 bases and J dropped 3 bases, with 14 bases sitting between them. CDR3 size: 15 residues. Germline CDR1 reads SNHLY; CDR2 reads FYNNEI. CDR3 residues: CASSVYRGGTDTQYF. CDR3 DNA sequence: TGTGCCAGCAGTGTCTACAGGGGAGGAACAGATACGCAGTATTTT. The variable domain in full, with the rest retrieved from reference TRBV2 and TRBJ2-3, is EPEVTQTPSHQVTQMGQEVILRCVPISNHLYFYWYRQILGQKVEFLVSFYNNEISEKSEIFDDQFSVERPDGSNFTLKIRSTKLEDSAMYFCASSVYRGGTDTQYFGPGTRLTVL.

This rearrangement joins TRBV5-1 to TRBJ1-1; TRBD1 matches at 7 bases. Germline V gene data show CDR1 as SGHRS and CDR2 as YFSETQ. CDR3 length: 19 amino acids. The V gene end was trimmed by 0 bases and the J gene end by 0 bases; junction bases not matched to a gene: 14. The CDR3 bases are TGCGCCAGCAGCTTGGCCGGTGGACAGGCTCGATCCCTGAACACTGAAGCTTTCTTT. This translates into CASSLAGGQARSLNTEAFF.

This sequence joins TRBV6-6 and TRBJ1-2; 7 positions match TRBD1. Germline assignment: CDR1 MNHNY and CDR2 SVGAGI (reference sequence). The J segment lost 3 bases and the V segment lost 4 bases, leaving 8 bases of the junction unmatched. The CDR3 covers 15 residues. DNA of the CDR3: TGTGCCAGCAGTTTATACCGGGACAGAGACTATGGCTACACCTTC. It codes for CASSLYRDRDYGYTF.

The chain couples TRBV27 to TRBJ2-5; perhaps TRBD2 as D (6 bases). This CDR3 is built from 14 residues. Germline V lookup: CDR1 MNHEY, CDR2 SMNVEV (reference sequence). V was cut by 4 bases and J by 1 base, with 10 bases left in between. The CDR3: CASSSLGGQETQYF. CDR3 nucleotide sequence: TGTGCCAGCAGTTCCCTGGGGGGCCAAGAGACCCAGTACTTC.

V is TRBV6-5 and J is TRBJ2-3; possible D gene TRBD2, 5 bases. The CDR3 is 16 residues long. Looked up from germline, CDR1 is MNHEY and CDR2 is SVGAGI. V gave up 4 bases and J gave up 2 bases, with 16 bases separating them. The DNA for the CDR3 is TGTGCCAGCAGTTCTACTCCCCGGACTGCCACAGATACGCAGTATTTT. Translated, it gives CASSSTPRTATDTQYF.